Presented here are 2 T cell receptor beta chains from one specimen sequenced in a study of brain T cells in children with intractable seizures. Some clones are missing from TCRdb's copy, which holds only in-frame ones; the method was immunoSEQ multiplex PCR. This table holds around 41,000 clones, about 93% found once. The sample here was peripheral blood, taken at surgery. These receptors all stem from a girl under 10 years old with tuberous sclerosis and intractable seizures.

The gene calls are TRBV19 and TRBJ1-1, with D possibly being TRBD1 (6 bases). The CDR3 is made up of 15 amino acids. Germline CDR1 is LNHDA and CDR2 is SQIVND (reference sequence). V was shortened by 7 bases and J by 0 bases, with 15 bases between the two germline ends. The CDR3 loop is CASTKTGNMNTEAFF. CDR3 nucleotides: TGTGCCAGTACCAAAACAGGGAACATGAACACTGAAGCTTTCTTT.

CDR3 in DNA: TGTGCCAGCAGCTTCTCGAAGGACACTGAAGCTTTCTTT. It codes for CASSFSKDTEAFF. The rearrangement links TRBV7-8 to TRBJ1-1, with D hard to call. Trimming took off 3 bases at V and 3 bases at J, with 8 bases between the two ends. The length of the CDR3 is 13 residues. The V gene's germline CDR1 is SGHVS and CDR2 FQNEAQ. Using reference TRBV7-8 and TRBJ1-1 for the parts outside the CDR3, the full variable domain is GAGVSQSPRYKVAKRGQDVALRCDPISGHVSLFWYQQALGQGPEFLTYFQNEAQLDKSGLPSDRFFAERPEGSVSTLKIQRTQQEDSAVYLCASSFSKDTEAFFGQGTRLTVV.